This T cell receptor (beta chain) is from a study of T cells in Graves' hyperthyroidism and ophthalmopathy. The study, taken as a whole, reports: Before onset, by a median of 6.5 months, the model predicted ophthalmopathy. Most thyroid-expanded clonotypes above 0.001 were also found in blood. Through a model of 13 V-J features, ophthalmopathy was separated from stable hyperthyroidism.

CDR1 is SSHAT, CDR2 FNYEAQ, per germline (reference sequence). The CDR3 spans 15 residues. Patients were excluded because of uncontrolled infection, other autoimmune disease, pregnancy or lactation. As to this clonotype: Its target is not known. One junction end does not reproduce the germline sequence, and a read error may be involved.

Authors of the study amplified TCR beta CDR3 regions from RNA transcripts. First-round RT-PCR of the TCR CDR3 relied on the HTBI primer set. TCRdb redid the calling of the multiplex PCR reads with MiXCR, one entry per CDR3 protein. Counted here are hundreds of thousands of distinct CDR3 sequences, around 21% occurring once; the ten biggest clones make up about 34%. This TCR derives from a man aged 25-45 years with Graves' ophthalmopathy. Material for sequencing was blood. V gene TRBV7-7 combines with J gene TRBJ2-7, with 10 bases aligning to TRBD2. The CDR3 DNA reads TGTGCTAGCAGCCCTACCCTAGCGGGAGTCTCCGAGCAGTACTTC. This codes for CASSPTLAGVSEQYF.